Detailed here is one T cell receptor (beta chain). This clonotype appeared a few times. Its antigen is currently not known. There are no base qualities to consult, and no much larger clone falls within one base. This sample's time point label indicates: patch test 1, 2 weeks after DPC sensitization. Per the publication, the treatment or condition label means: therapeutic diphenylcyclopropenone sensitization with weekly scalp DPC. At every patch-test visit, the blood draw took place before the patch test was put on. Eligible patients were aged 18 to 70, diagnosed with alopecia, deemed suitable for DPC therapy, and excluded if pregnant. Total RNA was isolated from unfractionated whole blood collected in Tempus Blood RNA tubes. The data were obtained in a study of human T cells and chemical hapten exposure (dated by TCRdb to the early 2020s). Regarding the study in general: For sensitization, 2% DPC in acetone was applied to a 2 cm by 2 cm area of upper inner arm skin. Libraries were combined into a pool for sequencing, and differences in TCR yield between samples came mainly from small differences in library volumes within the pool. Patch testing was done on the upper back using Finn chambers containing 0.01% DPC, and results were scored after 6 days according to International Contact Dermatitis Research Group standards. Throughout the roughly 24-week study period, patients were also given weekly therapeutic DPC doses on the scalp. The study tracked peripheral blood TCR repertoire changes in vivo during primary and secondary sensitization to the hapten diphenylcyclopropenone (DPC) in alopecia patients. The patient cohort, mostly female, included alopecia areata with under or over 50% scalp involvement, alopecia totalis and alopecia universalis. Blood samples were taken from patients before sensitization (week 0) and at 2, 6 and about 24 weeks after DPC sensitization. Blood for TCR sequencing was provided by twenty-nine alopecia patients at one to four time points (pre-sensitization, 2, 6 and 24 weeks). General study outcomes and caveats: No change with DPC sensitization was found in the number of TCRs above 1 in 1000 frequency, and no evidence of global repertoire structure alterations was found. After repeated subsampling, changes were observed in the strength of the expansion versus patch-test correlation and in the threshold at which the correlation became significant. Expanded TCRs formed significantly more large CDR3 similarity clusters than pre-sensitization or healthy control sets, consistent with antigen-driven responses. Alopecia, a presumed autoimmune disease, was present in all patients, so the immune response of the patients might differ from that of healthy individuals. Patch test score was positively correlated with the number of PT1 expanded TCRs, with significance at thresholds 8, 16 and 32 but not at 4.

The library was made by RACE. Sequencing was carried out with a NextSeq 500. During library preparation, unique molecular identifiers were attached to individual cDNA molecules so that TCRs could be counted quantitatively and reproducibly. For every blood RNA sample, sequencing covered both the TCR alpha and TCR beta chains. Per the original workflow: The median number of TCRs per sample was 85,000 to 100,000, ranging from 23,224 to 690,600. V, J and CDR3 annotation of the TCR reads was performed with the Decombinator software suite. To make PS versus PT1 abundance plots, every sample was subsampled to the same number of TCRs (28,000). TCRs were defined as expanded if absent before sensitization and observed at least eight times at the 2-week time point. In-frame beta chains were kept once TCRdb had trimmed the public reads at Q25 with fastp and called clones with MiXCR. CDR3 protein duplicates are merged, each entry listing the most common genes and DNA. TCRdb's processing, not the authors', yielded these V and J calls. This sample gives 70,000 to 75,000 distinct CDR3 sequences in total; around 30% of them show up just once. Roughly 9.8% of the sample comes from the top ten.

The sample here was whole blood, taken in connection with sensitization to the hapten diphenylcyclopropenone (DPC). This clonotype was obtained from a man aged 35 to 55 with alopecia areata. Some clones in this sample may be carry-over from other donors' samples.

The CDR3 sequence is CASSLREGTQGYTF. At the DNA level, the sequence is TGTGCCAGCAGCTTAAGGGAGGGGACACAAGGCTACACCTTC. Recombination linked TRBV7-9 to TRBJ1-2, and possibly TRBD1, on 6 matching bases. Inclusive of the bounding cysteine and phenylalanine, the CDR3 is 14 residues long. Only the CDR3 portion is preserved as DNA: 42 bases, with reading frame beginning at the first base. Trimming costs V 2 bases and J 8 bases, and their ends lie 15 bases apart. CDR1 and CDR2 are drawn from the germline V gene (reference sequence): SEHNR, FQNEAQ.